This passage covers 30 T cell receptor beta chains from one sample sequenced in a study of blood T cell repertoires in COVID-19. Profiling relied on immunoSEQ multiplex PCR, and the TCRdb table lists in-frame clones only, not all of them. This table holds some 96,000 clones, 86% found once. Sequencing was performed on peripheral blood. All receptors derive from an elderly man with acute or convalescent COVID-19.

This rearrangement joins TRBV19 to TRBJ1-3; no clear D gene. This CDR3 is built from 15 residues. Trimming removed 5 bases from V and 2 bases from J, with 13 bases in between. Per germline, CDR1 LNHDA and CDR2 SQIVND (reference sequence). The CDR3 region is CASSETARAGNTIYF. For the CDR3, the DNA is TGTGCCAGTAGTGAAACCGCAAGAGCTGGAAACACCATATATTTT.

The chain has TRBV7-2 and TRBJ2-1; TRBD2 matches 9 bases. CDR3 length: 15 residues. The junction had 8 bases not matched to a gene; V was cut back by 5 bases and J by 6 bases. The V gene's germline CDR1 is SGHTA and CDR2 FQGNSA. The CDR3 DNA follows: TGTGCCAGCAGCCCCCCCGGCGGGAGGGTCAATGAGCAGTTCTTC. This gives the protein CASSPPGGRVNEQFF.

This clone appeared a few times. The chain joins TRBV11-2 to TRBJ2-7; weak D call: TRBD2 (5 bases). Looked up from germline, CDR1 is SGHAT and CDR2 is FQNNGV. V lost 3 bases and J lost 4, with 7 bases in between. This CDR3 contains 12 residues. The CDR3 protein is CASSFGGYEQYF. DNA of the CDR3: TGTGCCAGCAGCTTCGGAGGATACGAGCAGTACTTC.

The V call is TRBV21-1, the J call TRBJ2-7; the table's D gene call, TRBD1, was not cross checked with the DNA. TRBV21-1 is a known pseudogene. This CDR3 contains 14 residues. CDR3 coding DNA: TGTGCCAGCAGCCTCCGGGACAGGGGTTACGAGCAGTACTTC. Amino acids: CASSLRDRGYEQYF.

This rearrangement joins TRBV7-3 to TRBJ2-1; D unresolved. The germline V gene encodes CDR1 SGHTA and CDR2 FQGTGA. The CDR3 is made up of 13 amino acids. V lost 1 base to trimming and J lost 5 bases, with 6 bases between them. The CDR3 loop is CASSLNRDNEQFF. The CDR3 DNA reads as TGTGCCAGCAGCTTAAACAGAGACAATGAGCAGTTCTTC.

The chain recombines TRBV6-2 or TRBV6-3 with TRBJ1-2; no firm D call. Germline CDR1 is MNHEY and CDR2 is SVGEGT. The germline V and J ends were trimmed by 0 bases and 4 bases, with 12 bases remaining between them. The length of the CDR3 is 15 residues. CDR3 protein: CASSYSREGGYGYTF. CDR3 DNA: TGTGCCAGCAGTTACTCCCGAGAGGGAGGCTATGGCTACACCTTC.

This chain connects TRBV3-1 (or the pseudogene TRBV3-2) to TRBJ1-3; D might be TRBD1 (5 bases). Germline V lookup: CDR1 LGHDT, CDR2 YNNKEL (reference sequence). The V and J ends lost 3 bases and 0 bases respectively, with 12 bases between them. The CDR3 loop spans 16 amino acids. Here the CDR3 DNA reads TGTGCCAGCAGCCATACAGGTACATTCTCTGGAAACACCATATATTTT. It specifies CASSHTGTFSGNTIYF.

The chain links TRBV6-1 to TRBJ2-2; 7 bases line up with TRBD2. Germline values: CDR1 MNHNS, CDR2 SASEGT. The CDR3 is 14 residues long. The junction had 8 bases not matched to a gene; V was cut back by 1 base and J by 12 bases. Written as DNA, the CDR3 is TGTGCCAGCAGTGAAGGGGAGGGAGCGGTTAAGCTGTTTTTT. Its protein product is CASSEGEGAVKLFF.

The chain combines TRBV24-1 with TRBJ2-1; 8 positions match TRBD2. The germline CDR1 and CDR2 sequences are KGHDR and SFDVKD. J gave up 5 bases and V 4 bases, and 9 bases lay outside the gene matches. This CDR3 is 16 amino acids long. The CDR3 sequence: CATSESAGDLHNEQFF. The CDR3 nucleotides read TGTGCCACCAGTGAATCAGCGGGAGATCTTCACAATGAGCAGTTCTTC.

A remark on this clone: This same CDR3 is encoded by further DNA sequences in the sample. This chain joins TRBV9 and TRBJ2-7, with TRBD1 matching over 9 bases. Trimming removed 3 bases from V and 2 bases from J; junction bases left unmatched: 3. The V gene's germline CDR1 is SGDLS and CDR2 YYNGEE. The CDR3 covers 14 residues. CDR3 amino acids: CASSAGQGPYEQYF. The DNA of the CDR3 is TGTGCCAGCAGCGCGGGACAGGGCCCCTACGAGCAGTACTTC.

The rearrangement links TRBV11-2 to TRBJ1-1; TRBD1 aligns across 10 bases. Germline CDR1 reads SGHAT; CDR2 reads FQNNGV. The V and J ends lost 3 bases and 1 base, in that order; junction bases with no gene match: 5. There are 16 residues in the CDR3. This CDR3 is CASSLGQGLGNTEAFF. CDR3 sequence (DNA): TGTGCCAGCAGCTTGGGACAGGGGCTTGGGAACACTGAAGCTTTCTTT.

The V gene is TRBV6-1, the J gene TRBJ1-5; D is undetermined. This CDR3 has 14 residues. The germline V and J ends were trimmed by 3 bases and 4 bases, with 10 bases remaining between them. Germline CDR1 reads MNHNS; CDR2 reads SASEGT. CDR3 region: CASSERFRNQPQHF. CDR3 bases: TGTGCCAGCAGTGAGCGTTTCCGGAATCAGCCCCAGCATTTT.

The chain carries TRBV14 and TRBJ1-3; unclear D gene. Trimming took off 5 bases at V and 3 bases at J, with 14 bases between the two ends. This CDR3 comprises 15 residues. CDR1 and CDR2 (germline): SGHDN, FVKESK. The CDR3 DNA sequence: TGTGCCAGCAGCTTTCGAGGCGGTTATGGAAACACCATATATTTT. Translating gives CASSFRGGYGNTIYF.

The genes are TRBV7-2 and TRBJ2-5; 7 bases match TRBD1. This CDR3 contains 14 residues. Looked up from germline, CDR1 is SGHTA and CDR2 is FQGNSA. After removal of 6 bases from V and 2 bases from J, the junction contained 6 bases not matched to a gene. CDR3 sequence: CASSPTGLQETQYF. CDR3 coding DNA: TGTGCCAGCAGTCCGACAGGGCTTCAAGAGACCCAGTACTTC.

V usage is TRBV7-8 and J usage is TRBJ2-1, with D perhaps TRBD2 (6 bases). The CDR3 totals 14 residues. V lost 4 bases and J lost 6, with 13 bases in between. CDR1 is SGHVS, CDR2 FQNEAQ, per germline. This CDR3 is CASSSSLAFNEQFF. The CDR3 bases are TGTGCCAGCAGCTCCTCACTAGCATTCAATGAGCAGTTCTTC.

The CDR3 sequence: CSVGQVSGELFF. The CDR3, as DNA: TGCAGCGTTGGGCAGGTATCCGGGGAGCTGTTTTTT. The rearrangement joins TRBV29-1 to TRBJ2-2; D gene uncertain. Trimming removed 4 bases at V and 6 bases at J, with 9 bases between. The germline V gene encodes CDR1 SQVTM and CDR2 ANQGSEA. This CDR3 has 12 amino acids.

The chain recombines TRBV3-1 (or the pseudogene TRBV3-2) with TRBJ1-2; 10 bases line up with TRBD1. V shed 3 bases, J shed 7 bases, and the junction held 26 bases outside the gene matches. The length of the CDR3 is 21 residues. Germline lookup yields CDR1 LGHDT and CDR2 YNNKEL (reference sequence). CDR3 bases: TGTGCCAGCAGCCAGTCTCAGTGGGCCCTTAAACTGACAGGGGGCGAAGTTGGCTACACCTTC. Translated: CASSQSQWALKLTGGEVGYTF.

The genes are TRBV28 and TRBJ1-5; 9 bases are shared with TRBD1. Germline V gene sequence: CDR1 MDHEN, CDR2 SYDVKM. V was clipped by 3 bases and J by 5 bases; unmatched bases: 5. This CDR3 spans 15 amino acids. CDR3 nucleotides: TGTGCCAGCAGTTTCGGGACAGGGAGGCATCAGCCCCAGCATTTT. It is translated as CASSFGTGRHQPQHF.

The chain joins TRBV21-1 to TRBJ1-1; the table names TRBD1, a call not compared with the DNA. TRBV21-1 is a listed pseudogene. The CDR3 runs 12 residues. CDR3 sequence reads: CASSTADRGAFF. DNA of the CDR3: TGTGCCAGCAGCACCGCCGACAGGGGTGCTTTCTTT.

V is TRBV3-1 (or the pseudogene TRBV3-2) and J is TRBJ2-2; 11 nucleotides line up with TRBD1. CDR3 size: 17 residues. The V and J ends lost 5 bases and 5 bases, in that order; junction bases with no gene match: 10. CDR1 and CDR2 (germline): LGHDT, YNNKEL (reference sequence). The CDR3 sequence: CASSSLGGQGVTGELFF. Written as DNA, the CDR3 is TGTGCCAGCAGCTCGCTAGGGGGACAGGGGGTGACCGGGGAGCTGTTTTTT.

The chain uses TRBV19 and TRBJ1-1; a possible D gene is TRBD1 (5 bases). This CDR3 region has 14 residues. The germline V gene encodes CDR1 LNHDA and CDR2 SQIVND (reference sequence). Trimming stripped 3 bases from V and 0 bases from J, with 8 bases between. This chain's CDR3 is CASSMPGLNTEAFF. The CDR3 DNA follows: TGTGCCAGTAGTATGCCAGGGCTGAACACTGAAGCTTTCTTT.

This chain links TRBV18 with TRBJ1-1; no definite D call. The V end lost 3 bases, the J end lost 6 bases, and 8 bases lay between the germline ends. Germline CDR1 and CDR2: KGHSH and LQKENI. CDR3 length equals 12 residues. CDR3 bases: TGTGCCAGCTCACCGTTTCCTCCTGAAGCTTTCTTT. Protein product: CASSPFPPEAFF.

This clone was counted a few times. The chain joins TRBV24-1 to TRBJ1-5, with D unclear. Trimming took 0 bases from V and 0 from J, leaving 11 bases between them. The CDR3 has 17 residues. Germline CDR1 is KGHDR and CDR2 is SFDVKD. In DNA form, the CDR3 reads TGTGCCACCAGTGATTTGAAGTCGGCGGATAGCAATCAGCCCCAGCATTTT. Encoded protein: CATSDLKSADSNQPQHF.

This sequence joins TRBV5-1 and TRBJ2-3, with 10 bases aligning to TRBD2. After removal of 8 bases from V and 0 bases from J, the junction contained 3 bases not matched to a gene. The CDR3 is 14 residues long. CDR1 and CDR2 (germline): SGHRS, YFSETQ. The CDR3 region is CASLAGASTDTQYF. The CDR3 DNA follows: TGCGCCAGTCTAGCGGGAGCTAGCACAGATACGCAGTATTTT.

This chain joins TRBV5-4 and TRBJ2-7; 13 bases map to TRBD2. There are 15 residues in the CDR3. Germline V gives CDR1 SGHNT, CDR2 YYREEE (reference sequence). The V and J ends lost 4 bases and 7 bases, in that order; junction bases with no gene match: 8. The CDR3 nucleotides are TGTGCCAGCAGCCTGGGACTAGCGGGACCTGGGGAGCAGTACTTC. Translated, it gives CASSLGLAGPGEQYF.

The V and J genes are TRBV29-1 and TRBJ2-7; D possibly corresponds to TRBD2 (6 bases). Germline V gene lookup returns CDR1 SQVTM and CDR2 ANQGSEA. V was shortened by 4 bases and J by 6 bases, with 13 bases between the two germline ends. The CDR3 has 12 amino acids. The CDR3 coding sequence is TGCAGCGTTGGGGAGGCCGCGGGCGAGCAGTACTTC. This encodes CSVGEAAGEQYF.

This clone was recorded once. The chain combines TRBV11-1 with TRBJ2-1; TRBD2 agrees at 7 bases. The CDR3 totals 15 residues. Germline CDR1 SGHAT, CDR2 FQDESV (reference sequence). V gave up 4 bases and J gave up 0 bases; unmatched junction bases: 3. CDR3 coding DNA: TGTGCCAGCAGCTCACTAGCGAGCTCCTACAATGAGCAGTTCTTC. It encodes CASSSLASSYNEQFF.

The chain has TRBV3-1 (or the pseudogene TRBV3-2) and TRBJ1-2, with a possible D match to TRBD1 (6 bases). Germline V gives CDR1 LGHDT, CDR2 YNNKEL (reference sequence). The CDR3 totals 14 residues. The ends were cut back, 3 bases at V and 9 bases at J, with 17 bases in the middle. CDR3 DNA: TGTGCCAGCAGCCATGGGGGCCCTCCTAGGAGCTACACCTTC. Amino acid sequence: CASSHGGPPRSYTF.

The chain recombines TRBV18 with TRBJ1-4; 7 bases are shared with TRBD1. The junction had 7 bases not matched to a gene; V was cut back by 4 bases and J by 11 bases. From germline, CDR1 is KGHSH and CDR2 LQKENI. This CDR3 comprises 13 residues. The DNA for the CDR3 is TGTGCCAGCTCACGTGGGGACAGCGAGAAACTGTTTTTT. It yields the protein CASSRGDSEKLFF.

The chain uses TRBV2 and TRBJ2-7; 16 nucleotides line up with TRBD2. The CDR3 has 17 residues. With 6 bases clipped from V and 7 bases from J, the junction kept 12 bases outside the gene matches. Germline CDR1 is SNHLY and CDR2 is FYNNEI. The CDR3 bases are TGTGCCAGCAGGGACCCGGGACTAGCGGGAGGGGTGTGGGAGCAGTACTTC. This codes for CASRDPGLAGGVWEQYF.